These T cell receptor beta chains were read from a single sample in a study of T cells after yellow fever vaccination. MiXCR, applied by TCRdb to the 5' RACE reads, yields one record per CDR3 protein. This sample has 150,000 or so distinct CDR3 sequences, with about a tenth found just once. Sequencing used CD8+ T cells sorted from PBMCs, obtained 45 days after the yellow fever booster vaccination. The receptors shown here come from a man younger than 35 who received the YFV17D yellow fever vaccine. CDR3s include the opening cysteine and the closing phenylalanine or tryptophan. Each record gives: clone size, J gene, D gene, V gene, CDR3 DNA, CDR3 protein. A D gene is named only where the DNA matches it firmly. Size is stated for part of the rows, as once, few or many counts, or as a class when the clone is expanded.

size: many; J: TRBJ1-5; D: -; V: TRBV7-8; DNA: TGTGCCAGCAGCTTAAGGTTCGATCAGCCCCAGCATTTT; CDR3: CASSLRFDQPQHF
size: few; J: TRBJ1-3; D: -; V: TRBV29-1; DNA: TGCAGCGTTGAAGAAGGGGCAGGGGGAAACACCATATATTTT; CDR3: CSVEEGAGGNTIYF
size: -; J: TRBJ2-5; D: TRBD2; V: TRBV5-6; DNA: TGTGCCAGCAGTTGGGGGGGAGGACGGACCCAGTACTTC; CDR3: CASSWGGGRTQYF
size: few; J: TRBJ2-3; D: TRBD2; V: TRBV7-2; DNA: TGTGCCAGCAGCTTTTTGTCGTTAGCGGGGGCGGATACGCAGTATTTT; CDR3: CASSFLSLAGADTQYF
size: -; J: TRBJ1-2; D: -; V: TRBV9; DNA: TGTGCCAGCAGCGTAGTTCCAGGGTTCGCCATGTCCTATGGCTACACCTTC; CDR3: CASSVVPGFAMSYGYTF
size: -; J: TRBJ1-5; D: -; V: TRBV12-5; DNA: TGTGCTAGTGGTTTGGGTCCGGACACGCATCAGCCCCAGCATTTT; CDR3: CASGLGPDTHQPQHF
size: -; J: TRBJ2-2; D: -; V: TRBV9; DNA: TGTGCCAGCAGCGTAGACGGGGTGAACACCGGGGAGCTGTTTTTT; CDR3: CASSVDGVNTGELFF
size: -; J: TRBJ2-7; D: -; V: TRBV4-2; DNA: TGTGCCAGCAGCCCTCAAGCCGGGACACTCCACGAGCAGTACTTC; CDR3: CASSPQAGTLHEQYF
size: many; J: TRBJ2-3; D: TRBD2; V: TRBV14; DNA: TGTGCCAGCAGCCAGCGCCCCGGACTAGCGGGGACCACAGATACGCAGTATTTT; CDR3: CASSQRPGLAGTTDTQYF
size: -; J: TRBJ1-5; D: TRBD1; V: TRBV12-3/TRBV12-4; DNA: TGTGCCAGCAGTTCAGGACAGGGGGCTCTAAGGCCCCAGCATTTT; CDR3: CASSSGQGALRPQHF
size: many; J: TRBJ2-7; D: -; V: TRBV4-1; DNA: TGCGCCAGCAGCCATCCCGGTCAGGGCGGGTCCTACGAGCAGTACTTC; CDR3: CASSHPGQGGSYEQYF
size: -; J: TRBJ1-6; D: -; V: TRBV5-1; DNA: TGCGCCAGCAGCTTGGTTACTTCGGGGTCGGGCAATTCACCCCTCCACTTT; CDR3: CASSLVTSGSGNSPLHF
size: -; J: TRBJ1-1; D: -; V: TRBV29-1; DNA: TGCAGCGTTGAATCGGGGGGACCCACTGAAGCTTTCTTT; CDR3: CSVESGGPTEAFF